This T cell receptor (beta chain) emerged from a study of blood T cell repertoires in COVID-19. Losses at the gene ends were 7 bases for V and 4 bases for J; bases not matched to a gene: 10. In germline, CDR1 is MNHEY, CDR2 SVGEGT. The CDR3 runs 15 residues. Under the authors' procedure: Reference gene primer amplification gave estimated nucleated cell counts. The protocol was immunoSEQ multiplex PCR, while the TCRdb copy is restricted to in-frame clones and leaves out a portion. V and J calls and clone size are copied from that table; D and trimming were computed from the DNA. The sample shows a few hundred thousand clones, roughly 89% of them seen only once.

This clonotype was sampled from a woman in her 40s who had recovered from COVID-19. Material: peripheral blood. The gene calls are TRBV6-2 or TRBV6-3 and TRBJ1-5; 7 bases match TRBD1. The CDR3 DNA sequence: TGTGCCAGCATCCCCTCGGGACAGATAAATCAGCCCCAGCATTTT. Translated: CASIPSGQINQPQHF.